Only a few counts were recorded for the clone carrying this T cell receptor (beta chain). No antigen is known for it. These data are taken from a study of T cells in Graves' hyperthyroidism and ophthalmopathy. Points from the study as a whole: The model forecast ophthalmopathy, anticipating it by a median around 6.9 months before onset.

The germline V gene encodes CDR1 SGHNT and CDR2 YYREEE (reference sequence). The junction had 3 bases not matched to a gene; V was cut back by 4 bases and J by 0 bases. CDR3 length equals 16 residues. What was amplified from RNA transcripts were TCR beta CDR3 regions. The TCR CDR3 was amplified in a first-round RT-PCR using the HTBI primer set. TCRdb passed the multiplex PCR reads through MiXCR, listing each CDR3 protein once. The sample shows around 380,000 distinct CDR3 sequences, approximately 15% of them seen only once. Uncontrolled infections, other autoimmune diseases, pregnancy or lactation led to exclusion of patients.

The TCR comes from a man aged 25 to 40 with Graves' hyperthyroidism that later progressed to Graves' ophthalmopathy. The gene calls are TRBV5-4 and TRBJ1-4; TRBD1 aligns across 10 bases. Sequencing was carried out using blood. In DNA form, the CDR3 reads TGTGCCAGCAGCGTGACAGGGGGCGCAACTAATGAAAAACTGTTTTTT. This sequence encodes CASSVTGGATNEKLFF. Supplemented by reference TRBV5-4 and TRBJ1-4, the full variable domain reads ETGVTQSPTHLIKTRGQQVTLRCSSQSGHNTVSWYQQALGQGPQFIFQYYREEENGRGNFPPRFSGLQFPNYSSELNVNALELDDSALYLCASSVTGGATNEKLFFGSGTQLSVL.